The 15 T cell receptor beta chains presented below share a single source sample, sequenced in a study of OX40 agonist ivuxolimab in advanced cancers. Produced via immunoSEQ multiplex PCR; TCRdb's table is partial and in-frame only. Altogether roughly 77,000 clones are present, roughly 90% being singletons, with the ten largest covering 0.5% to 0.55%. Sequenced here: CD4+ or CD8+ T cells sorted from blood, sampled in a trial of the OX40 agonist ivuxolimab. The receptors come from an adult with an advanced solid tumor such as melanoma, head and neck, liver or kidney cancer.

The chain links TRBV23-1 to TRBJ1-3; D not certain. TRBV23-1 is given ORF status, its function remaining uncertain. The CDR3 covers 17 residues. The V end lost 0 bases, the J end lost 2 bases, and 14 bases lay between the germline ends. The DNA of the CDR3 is TGCGCCAGCAGTCAATCGGATGCGTTCACAGCTGGAAACACCATATATTTT. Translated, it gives CASSQSDAFTAGNTIYF.

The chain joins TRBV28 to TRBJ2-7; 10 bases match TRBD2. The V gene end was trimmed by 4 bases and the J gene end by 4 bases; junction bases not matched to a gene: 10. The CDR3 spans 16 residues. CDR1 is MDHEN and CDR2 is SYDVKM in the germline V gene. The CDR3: CASSSLWASGSYEQYF. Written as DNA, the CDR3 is TGTGCCAGCAGTTCCCTCTGGGCTAGCGGGAGTTACGAGCAGTACTTC.

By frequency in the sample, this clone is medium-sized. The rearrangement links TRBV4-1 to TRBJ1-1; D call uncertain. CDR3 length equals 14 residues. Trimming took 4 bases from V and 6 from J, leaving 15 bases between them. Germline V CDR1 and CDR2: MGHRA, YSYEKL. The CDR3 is CASSLGPVPPEAFF. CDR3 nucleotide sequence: TGCGCCAGCAGCCTCGGACCGGTCCCCCCTGAAGCTTTCTTT.

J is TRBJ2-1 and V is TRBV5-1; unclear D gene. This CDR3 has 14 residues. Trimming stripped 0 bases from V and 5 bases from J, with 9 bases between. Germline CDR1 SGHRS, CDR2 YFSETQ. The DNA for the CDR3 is TGCGCCAGCAGCTTGGATGGCAGTAACAATGAGCAGTTCTTC. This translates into CASSLDGSNNEQFF.

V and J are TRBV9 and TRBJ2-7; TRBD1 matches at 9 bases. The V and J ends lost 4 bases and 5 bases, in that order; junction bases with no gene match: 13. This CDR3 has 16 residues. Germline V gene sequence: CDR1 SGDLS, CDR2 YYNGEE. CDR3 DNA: TGTGCCAGCAGCCCGCTCCCAGGGACAGGGCGTAACGAGCAGTACTTC. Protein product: CASSPLPGTGRNEQYF.

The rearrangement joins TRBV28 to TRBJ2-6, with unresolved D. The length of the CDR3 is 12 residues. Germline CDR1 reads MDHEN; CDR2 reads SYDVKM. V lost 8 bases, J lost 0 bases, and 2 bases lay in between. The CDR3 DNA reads TGTGCCAGCTACTCTGGGGCCAACGTCCTGACTTTC. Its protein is CASYSGANVLTF. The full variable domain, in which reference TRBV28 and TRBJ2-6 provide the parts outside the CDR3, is DVKVTQSSRYLVKRTGEKVFLECVQDMDHENMFWYRQDPGLGLRLIYFSYDVKMKEKGDIPEGYSVSREKKERFSLILESASTNQTSMYLCASYSGANVLTFGAGSRLTVL.

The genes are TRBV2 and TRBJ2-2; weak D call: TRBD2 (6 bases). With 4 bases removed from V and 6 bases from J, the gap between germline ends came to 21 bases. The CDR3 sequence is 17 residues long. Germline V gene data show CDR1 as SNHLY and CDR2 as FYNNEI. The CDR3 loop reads CASSALRPGLTAGELFF. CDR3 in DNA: TGTGCCAGCAGTGCTTTACGACCGGGACTGACGGCCGGGGAGCTGTTTTTT.

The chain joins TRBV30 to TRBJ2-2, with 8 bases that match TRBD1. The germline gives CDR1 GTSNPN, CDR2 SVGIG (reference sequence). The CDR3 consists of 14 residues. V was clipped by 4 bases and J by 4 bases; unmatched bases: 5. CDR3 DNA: TGTGCCTGGACTCGGACAGGGAGCACCGGGGAGCTGTTTTTT. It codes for CAWTRTGSTGELFF.

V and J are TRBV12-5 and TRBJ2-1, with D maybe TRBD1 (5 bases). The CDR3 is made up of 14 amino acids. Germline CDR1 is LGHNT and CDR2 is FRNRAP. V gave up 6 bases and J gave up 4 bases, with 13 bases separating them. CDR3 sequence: CASGAPGQYNEQFF. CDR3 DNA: TGTGCTAGTGGAGCCCCAGGGCAGTACAATGAGCAGTTCTTC.

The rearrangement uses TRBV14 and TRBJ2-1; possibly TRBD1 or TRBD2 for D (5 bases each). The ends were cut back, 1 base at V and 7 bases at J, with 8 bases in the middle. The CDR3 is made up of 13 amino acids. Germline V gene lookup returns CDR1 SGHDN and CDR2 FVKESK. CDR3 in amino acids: CASSQAGPNEQFF. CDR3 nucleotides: TGTGCCAGCAGCCAAGCGGGGCCAAATGAGCAGTTCTTC.

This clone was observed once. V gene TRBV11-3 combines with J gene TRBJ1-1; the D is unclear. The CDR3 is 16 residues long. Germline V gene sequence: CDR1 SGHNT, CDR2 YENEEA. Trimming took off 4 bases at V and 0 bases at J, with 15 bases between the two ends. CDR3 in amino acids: CASSSRPARMNTEAFF. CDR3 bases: TGTGCCAGCAGCTCGCGCCCTGCAAGAATGAACACTGAAGCTTTCTTT.

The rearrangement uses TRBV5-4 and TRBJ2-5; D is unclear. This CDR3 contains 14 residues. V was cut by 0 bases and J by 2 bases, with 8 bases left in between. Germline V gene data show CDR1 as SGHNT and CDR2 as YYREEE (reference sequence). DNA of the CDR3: TGTGCCAGCAGCTTGGAGCCAGTTCAAGAGACCCAGTACTTC. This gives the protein CASSLEPVQETQYF.

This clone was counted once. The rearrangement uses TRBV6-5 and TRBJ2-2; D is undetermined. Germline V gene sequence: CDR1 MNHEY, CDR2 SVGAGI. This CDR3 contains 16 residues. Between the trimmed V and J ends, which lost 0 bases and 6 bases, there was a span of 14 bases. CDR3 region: CASSYSGLRGAGELFF. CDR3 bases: TGTGCCAGCAGTTACTCAGGGCTCCGTGGGGCCGGGGAGCTGTTTTTT.

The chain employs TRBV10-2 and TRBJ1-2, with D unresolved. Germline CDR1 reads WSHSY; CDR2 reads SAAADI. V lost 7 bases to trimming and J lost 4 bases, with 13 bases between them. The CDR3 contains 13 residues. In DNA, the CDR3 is TGCGCCAGCACGGGTAACCAGATCTATGGCTACACCTTC. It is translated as CASTGNQIYGYTF.

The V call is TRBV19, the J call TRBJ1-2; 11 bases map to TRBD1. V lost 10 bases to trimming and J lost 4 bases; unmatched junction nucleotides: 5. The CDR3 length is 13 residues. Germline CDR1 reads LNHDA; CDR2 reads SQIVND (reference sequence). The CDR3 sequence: CAIGTGGFYGYTF. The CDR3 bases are TGTGCCATTGGGACAGGGGGATTCTATGGCTACACCTTC.